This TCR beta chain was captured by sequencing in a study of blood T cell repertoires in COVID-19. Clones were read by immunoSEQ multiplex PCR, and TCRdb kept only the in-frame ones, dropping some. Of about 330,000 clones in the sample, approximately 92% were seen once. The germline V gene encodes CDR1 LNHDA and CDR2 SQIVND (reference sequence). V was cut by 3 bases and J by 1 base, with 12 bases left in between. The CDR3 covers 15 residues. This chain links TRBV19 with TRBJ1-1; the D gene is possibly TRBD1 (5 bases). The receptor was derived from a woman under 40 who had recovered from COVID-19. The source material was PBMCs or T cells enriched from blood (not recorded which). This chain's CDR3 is CASSMWWGSNTEAFF. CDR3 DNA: TGTGCCAGTAGTATGTGGTGGGGCTCGAACACTGAAGCTTTCTTT.